A selection of T cell receptor beta chains follows, all from one sample in a study of blood T cell repertoires in COVID-19. Assay used: immunoSEQ multiplex PCR; TCRdb lists only in-frame clones, some missing. The data hold about 190,000 clones, with around nine tenths observed a single time. Sequencing was carried out using peripheral blood. Receptors were obtained from a man aged 35-49 years with acute or convalescent COVID-19. The CDR3 runs from the conserved cysteine through the conserved F or W. The D gene is left open where the match is weak. A clone size is listed for some rows: how often the clone was seen (once, few, many), or a class if it is expanded.

size,J,V,D,DNA,CDR3
NA,TRBJ1-2,TRBV7-3,NA,TGTGCCAGCAGCCCCGGTTTGGGCTTAGGCTACACCTTC,CASSPGLGLGYTF
few,TRBJ1-3,TRBV5-1,NA,TGCGCCAGCAGCTTAGGTGACAGGTCCGTCGGGAACACCATATATTTT,CASSLGDRSVGNTIYF
once,TRBJ2-7,TRBV5-1,NA,TGCGCCAGCAGCTTGCAGGGGGAGCAGTACTTC,CASSLQGEQYF
NA,TRBJ1-1,TRBV2,NA,TGTGCCAGCACCCTCCTACCGACAGTACAGAACACTGAAGCTTTCTTT,CASTLLPTVQNTEAFF
once,TRBJ2-2,TRBV24-1,NA,TGTGCCACCAGTGATTTGCGGGATAACACCGGGGAGCTGTTTTTT,CATSDLRDNTGELFF
NA,TRBJ1-1,TRBV27,NA,TGTGCCAGCAGTGCGTCCAGGGGCAGAGGGCACACTGAAGCTTTCTTT,CASSASRGRGHTEAFF
NA,TRBJ2-7,TRBV28,NA,TGTGCCAGCAGTTTGTCCCTACTCCTCTACGAGCAGTACTTC,CASSLSLLLYEQYF
NA,TRBJ1-1,TRBV9,NA,TGTGCCAGCAGCGTAGCGGCAGGGGCCTTGGACACTGAAGCTTTCTTT,CASSVAAGALDTEAFF
NA,TRBJ1-3,TRBV7-2,NA,TGTGCCAGCAGCTTAGATTGGGGCCATGGAAACACCATATATTTT,CASSLDWGHGNTIYF
NA,TRBJ2-7,TRBV5-6,NA,TGTGCCAGCAGCCTCCGCGGAACCTACGAGCAGTACTTC,CASSLRGTYEQYF
NA,TRBJ2-1,TRBV6-5,NA,TGTGCCAGCAGTTACTCTACTAGCCTGGATGAGCAGTTCTTC,CASSYSTSLDEQFF